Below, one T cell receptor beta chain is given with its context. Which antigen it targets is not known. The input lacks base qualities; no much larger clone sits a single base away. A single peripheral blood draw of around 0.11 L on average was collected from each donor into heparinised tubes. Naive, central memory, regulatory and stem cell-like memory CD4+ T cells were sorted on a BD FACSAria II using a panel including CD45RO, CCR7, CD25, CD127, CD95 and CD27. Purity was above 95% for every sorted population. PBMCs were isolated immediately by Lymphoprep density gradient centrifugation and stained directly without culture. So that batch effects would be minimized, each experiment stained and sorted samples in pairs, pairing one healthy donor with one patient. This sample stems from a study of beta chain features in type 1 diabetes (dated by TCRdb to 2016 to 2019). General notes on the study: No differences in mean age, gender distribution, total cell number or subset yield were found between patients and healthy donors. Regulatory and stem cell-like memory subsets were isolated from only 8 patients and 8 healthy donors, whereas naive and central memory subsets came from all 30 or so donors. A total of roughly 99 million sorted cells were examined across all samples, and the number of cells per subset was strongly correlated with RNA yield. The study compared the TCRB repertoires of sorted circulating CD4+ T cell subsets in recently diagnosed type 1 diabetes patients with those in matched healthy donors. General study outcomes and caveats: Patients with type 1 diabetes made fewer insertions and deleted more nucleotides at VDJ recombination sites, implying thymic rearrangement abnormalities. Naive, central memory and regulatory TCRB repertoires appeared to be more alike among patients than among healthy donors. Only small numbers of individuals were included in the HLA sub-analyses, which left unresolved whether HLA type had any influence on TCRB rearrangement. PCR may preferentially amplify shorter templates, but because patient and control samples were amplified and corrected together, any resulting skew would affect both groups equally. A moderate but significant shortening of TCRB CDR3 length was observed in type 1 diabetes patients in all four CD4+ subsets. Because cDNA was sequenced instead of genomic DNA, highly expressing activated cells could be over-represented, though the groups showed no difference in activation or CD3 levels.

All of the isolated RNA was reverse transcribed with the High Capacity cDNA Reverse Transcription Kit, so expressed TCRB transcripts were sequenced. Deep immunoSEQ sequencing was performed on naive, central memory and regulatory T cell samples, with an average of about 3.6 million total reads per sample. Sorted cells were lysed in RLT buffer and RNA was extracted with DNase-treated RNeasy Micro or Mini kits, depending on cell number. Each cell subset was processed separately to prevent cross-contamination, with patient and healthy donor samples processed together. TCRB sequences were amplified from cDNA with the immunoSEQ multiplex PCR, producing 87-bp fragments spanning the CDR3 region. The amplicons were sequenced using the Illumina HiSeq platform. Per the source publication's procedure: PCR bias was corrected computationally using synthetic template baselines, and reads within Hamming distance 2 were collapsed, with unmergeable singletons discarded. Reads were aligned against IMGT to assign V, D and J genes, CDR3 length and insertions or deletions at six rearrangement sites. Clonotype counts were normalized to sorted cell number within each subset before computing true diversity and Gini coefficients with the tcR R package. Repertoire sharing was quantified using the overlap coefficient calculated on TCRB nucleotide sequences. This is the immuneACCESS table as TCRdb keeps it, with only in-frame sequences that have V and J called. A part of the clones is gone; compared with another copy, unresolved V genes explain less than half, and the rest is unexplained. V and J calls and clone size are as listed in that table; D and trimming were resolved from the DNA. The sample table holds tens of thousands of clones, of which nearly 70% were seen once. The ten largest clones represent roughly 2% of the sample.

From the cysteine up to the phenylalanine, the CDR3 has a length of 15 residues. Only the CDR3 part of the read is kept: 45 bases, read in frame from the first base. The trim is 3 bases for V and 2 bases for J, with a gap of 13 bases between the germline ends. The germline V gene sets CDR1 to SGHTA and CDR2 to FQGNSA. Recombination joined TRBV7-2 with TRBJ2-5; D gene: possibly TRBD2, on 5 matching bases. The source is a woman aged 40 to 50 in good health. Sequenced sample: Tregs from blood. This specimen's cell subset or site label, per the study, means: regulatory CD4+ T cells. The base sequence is TGTGCCAGCAGCTTTGGAGCAACGGGGCAAGAGACCCAGTACTTC. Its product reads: CASSFGATGQETQYF.